This entry is about one TCR beta chain. This clone came up once. The antigen this receptor binds is unknown. Base quality data are lacking; no much larger clone is found one base away. CDR1 SGHNT and CDR2 YYREEE were looked up in the germline V gene (reference sequence). Trimming costs V 5 bases and J 3 bases, and their ends lie 6 bases apart. The CDR3, cysteine through phenylalanine, is 12 amino acids long. Only CDR3 DNA is held: 36 bases, read in frame from base 1. The immunoSEQ Assay, a bias-controlled multiplex PCR, was used to amplify TCRbeta CDR3 regions from genomic DNA. As for the authors' bioinformatics: Nucleated cell counts per sample were estimated from amplification of reference gene primers within the assay. To quantify the absolute abundance of each unique TCRbeta CDR3 rearrangement, sequence reads were collapsed and filtered. For each sample, productive Simpson clonality was calculated as the square root of Simpson's diversity index over productive rearrangements. Not all clones reach the TCRdb copy of this immuneACCESS table, which keeps in-frame sequences only. Checked studies attribute under half of the gap to unresolved V genes and leave the rest unexplained. The V and J calls and the clone size are those of that table, but D and trimming were determined from the DNA. The sample table shows about 130,000 clones, and around 88% are seen once. Approximately 10% of the sample is held by the ten biggest clonotypes.

Whole blood was collected in K2EDTA tubes by collaborating institutions according to the institutions' own protocols. Collaborator samples were shipped for TCRbeta analysis as frozen whole blood, isolated PBMCs, or DNA extracted from either sample type. This sample was included in a study of blood T cell repertoires in COVID-19 (dated by TCRdb to 2019 to 2021). Broadly, across the study: The collaborator samples originated in the United States, Italy and Spain and spanned the acute and convalescent phases of COVID-19. Samples were obtained from the ongoing ImmuneRACE study (first 160 participants) and from 1,254 subjects provided by 6 global collaborators. The dataset comprised deeply sampled blood TCRbeta repertoires from subjects exposed to, actively infected with, or recovered from COVID-19. The prospective study material was composed of cDNA or gDNA derived from T cells, B-cell-depleted T cells, or PBMCs. A de-identified subject ID, COVID-19 status, age in years and sex were almost always included in the sample metadata. HLA class I and class II types, where available, came from metadata supplied by the sample provider rather than from assay-based typing. The repertoires were released in a freely available public database intended as a resource for research on the immune response to SARS-CoV-2.

The research as a whole found: Clinical and demographic metadata were provided uncurated, with the amount varying by source and participant.

Sequencing used peripheral blood. This chain is built from TRBV5-4 and TRBJ2-1; the D gene identity is not certain. This receptor was taken from a man aged 45-65 years with acute or convalescent COVID-19. The nucleotides are TGTGCCAGCAGTCCCGGCTACAATGAGCAGTTCTTC. Translated, it reads CASSPGYNEQFF.